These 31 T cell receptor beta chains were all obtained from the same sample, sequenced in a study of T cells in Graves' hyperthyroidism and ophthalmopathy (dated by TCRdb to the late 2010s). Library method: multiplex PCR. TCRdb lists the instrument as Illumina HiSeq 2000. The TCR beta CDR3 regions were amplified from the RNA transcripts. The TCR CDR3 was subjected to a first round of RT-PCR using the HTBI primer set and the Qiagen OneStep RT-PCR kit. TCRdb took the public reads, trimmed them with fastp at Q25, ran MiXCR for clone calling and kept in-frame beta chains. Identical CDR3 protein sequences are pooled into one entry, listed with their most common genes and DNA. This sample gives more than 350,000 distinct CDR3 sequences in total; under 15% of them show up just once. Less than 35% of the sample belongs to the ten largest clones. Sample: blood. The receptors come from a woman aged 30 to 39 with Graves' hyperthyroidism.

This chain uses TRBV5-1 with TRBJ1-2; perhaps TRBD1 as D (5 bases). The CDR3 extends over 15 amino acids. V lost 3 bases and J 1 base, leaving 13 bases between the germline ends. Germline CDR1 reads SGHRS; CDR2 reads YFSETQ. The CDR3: CASSWGLGFNYGYTF. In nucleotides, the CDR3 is TGCGCCAGCAGCTGGGGACTCGGGTTTAACTATGGCTACACCTTC.

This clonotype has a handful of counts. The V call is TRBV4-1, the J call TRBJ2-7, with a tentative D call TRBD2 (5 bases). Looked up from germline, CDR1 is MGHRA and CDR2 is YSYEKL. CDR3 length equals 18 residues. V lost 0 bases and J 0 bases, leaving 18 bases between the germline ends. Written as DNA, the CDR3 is TGCGCCAGCAGCCAAGATTACCGAGCCGGGGTTTTCTCCTACGAGCAGTACTTC. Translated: CASSQDYRAGVFSYEQYF.

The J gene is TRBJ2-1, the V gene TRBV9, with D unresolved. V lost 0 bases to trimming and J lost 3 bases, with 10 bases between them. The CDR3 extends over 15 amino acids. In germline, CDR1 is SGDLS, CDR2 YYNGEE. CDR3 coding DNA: TGTGCCAGCAGCGTAGGGACCCTGGGCTACAATGAGCAGTTCTTC. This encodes CASSVGTLGYNEQFF.

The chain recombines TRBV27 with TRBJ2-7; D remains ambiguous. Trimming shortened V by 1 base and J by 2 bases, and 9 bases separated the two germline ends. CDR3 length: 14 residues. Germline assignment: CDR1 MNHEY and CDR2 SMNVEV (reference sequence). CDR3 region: CASSLYQKAYEQYF. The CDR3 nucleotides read TGTGCCAGCAGTTTATACCAAAAAGCCTACGAGCAGTACTTC.

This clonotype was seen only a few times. DNA for the CDR3: TGTGCCAGCAGGTGGGGACAGACCTATGGCTACACCTTC. Translating it yields CASRWGQTYGYTF. This sequence joins TRBV2 and TRBJ1-2; TRBD1 matches at 7 bases. CDR3 length: 13 residues. From germline, CDR1 is SNHLY and CDR2 FYNNEI. The V and J ends lost 6 bases and 4 bases, in that order; junction bases with no gene match: 5.

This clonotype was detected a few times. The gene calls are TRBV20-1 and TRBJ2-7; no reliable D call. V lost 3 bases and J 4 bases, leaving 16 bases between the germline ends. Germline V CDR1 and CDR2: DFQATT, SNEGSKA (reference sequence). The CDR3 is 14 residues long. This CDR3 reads CSARISPLGYEQYF. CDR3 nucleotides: TGCAGTGCTAGGATATCCCCATTAGGGTACGAGCAGTACTTC.

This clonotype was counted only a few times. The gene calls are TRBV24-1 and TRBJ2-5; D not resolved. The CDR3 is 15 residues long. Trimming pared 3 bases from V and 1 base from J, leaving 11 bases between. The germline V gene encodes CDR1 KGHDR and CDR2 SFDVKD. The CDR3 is CATSDPVTSQETQYF. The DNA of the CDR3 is TGTGCCACCAGTGATCCTGTGACAAGCCAAGAGACCCAGTACTTC.

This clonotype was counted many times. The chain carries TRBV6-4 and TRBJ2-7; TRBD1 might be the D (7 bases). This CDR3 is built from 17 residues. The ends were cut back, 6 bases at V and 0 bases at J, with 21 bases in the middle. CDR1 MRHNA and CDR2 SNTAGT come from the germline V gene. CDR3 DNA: TGTGCCAGCAGCGGGGGTCCGGGACAGTATCACTCCTACGAGCAGTACTTC. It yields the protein CASSGGPGQYHSYEQYF.

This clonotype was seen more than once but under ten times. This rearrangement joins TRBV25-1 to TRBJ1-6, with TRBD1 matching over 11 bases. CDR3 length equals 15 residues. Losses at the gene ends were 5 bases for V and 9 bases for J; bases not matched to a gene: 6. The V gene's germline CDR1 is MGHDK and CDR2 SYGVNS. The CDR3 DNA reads TGTGCCAGCAGTTATGGGACAGGGGGGTTTTCACCCCTCCACTTT. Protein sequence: CASSYGTGGFSPLHF.

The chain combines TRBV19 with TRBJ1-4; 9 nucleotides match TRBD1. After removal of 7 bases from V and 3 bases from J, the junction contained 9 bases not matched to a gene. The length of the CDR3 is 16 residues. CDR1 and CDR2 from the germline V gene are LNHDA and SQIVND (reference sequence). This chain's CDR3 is CASKSTGGAANEKLFF. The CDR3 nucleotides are TGTGCCAGTAAATCAACAGGGGGCGCAGCTAATGAAAAACTGTTTTTT.

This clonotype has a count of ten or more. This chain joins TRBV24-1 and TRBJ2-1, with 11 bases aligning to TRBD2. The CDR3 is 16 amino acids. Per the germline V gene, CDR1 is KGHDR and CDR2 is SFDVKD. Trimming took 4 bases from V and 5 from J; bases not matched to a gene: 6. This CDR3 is CATSDLAGGQDNEQFF. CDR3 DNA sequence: TGTGCCACCAGTGACTTAGCGGGAGGGCAGGACAATGAGCAGTTCTTC.

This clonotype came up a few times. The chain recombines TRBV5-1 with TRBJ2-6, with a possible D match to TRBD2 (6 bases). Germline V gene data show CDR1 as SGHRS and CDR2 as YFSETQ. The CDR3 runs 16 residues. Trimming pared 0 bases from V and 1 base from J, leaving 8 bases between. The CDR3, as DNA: TGCGCCAGCAGCTTGGTCGGGACTTCTGGGGCCAACGTCCTGACTTTC. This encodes CASSLVGTSGANVLTF.

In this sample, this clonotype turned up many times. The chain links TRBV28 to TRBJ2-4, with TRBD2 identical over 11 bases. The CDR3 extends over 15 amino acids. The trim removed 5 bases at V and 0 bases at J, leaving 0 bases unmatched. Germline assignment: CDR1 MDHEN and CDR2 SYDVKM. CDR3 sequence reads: CASSTSGGAKNIQYF. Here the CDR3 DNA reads TGTGCCAGCAGTACTAGCGGGGGAGCCAAAAACATTCAGTACTTC.

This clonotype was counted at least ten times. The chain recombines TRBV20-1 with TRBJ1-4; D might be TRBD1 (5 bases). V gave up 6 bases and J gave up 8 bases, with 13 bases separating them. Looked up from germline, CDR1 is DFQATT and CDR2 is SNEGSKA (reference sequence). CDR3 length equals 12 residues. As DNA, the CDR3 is TGCAGTGCCCCGACAGTAGGAGAAAAACTGTTTTTT. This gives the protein CSAPTVGEKLFF.

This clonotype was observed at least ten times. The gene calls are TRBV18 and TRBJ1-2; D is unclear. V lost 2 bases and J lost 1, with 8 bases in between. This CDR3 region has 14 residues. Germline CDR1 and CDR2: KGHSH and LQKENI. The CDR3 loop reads CASSPGDGNYGYTF. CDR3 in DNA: TGTGCCAGCTCACCAGGGGATGGTAACTATGGCTACACCTTC.

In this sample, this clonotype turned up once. CDR3 in amino acids: CASSERQGNQETQYF. The CDR3 DNA reads TGTGCCAGCAGTGAACGACAGGGGAACCAAGAGACCCAGTACTTC. The V call is TRBV6-1, the J call TRBJ2-5; 8 bases map to TRBD1. Losses at the gene ends were 2 bases for V and 0 bases for J; bases not matched to a gene: 2. This CDR3 is 15 amino acids long. Germline values: CDR1 MNHNS, CDR2 SASEGT.

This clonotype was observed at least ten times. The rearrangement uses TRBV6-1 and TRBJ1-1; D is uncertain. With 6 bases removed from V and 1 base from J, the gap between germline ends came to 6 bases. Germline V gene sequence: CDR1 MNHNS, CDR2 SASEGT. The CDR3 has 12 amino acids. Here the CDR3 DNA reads TGTGCCAGCAGCCGGAAGAACACTGAAGCTTTCTTT. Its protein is CASSRKNTEAFF.

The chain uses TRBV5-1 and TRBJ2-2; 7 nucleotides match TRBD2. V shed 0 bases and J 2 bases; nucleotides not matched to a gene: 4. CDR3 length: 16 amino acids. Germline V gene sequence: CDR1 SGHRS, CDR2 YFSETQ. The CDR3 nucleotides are TGCGCCAGCAGCTTGGATACGGGAGGAAACACCGGGGAGCTGTTTTTT. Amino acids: CASSLDTGGNTGELFF.

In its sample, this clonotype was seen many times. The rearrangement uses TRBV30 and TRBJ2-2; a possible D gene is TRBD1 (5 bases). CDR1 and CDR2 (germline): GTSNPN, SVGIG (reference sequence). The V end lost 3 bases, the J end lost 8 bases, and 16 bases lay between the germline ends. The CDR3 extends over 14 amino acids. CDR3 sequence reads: CAWRSRGISGELFF. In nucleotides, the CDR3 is TGTGCCTGGAGAAGTAGGGGAATCAGTGGGGAGCTGTTTTTT. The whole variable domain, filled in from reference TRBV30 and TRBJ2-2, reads SQTIHQWPATLVQPVGSPLSLECTVEGTSNPNLYWYRQAAGRGLQLLFYSVGIGQISSEVPQNLSASRPQDRQFILSSKKLLLSDSGFYLCAWRSRGISGELFFGEGSRLTVL.

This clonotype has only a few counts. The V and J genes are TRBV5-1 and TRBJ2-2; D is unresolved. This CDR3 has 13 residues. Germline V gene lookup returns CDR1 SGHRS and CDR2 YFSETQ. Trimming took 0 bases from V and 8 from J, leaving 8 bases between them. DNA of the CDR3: TGCGCCAGCAGCTTGGGTACCGAGGGGGAGCTGTTTTTT. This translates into CASSLGTEGELFF. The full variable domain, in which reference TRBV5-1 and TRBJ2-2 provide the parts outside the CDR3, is KAGVTQTPRYLIKTRGQQVTLSCSPISGHRSVSWYQQTPGQGLQFLFEYFSETQRNKGNFPGRFSGRQFSNSRSEMNVSTLELGDSALYLCASSLGTEGELFFGEGSRLTVL.

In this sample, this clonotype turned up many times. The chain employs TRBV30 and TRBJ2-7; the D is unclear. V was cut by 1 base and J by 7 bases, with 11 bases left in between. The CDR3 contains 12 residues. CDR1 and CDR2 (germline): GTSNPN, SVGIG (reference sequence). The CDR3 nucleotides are TGTGCCTGGAGTGGGTTTTCAAGAGAGCAGTACTTC. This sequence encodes CAWSGFSREQYF.

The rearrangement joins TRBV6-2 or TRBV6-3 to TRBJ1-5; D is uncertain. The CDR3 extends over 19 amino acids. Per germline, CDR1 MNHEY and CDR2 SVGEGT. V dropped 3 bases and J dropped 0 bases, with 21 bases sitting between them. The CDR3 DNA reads TGTGCCAGCAGTTATCCCCGATCTCGGACTCCCAATAGCAATCAGCCCCAGCATTTT. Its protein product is CASSYPRSRTPNSNQPQHF.

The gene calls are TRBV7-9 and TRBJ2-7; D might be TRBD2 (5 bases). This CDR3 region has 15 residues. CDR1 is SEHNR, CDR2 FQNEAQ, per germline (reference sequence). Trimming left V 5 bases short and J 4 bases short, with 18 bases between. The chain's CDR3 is CASSRTSGGPYEQYF. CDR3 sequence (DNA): TGTGCCAGCAGCCGGACCAGCGGAGGCCCGTACGAGCAGTACTTC.

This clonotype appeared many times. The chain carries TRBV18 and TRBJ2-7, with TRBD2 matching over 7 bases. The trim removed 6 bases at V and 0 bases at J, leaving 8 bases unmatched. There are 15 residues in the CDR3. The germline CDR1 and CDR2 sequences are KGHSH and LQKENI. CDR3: CASSREASGSYEQYF. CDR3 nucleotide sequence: TGTGCCAGCTCCCGGGAGGCTAGCGGCTCCTACGAGCAGTACTTC.

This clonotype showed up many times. The CDR3 is CASSLLPSGSGNEQFF. CDR3 in DNA: TGTGCCAGCAGTTTACTCCCTAGCGGGAGTGGGAATGAGCAGTTCTTC. The V and J genes are TRBV28 and TRBJ2-1; 10 positions match TRBD2. The junction had 8 bases not matched to a gene; V was cut back by 2 bases and J by 7 bases. This CDR3 comprises 16 residues. CDR1 MDHEN and CDR2 SYDVKM come from the germline V gene. The full variable domain, with the rest looked up from reference TRBV28 and TRBJ2-1, is DVKVTQSSRYLVKRTGEKVFLECVQDMDHENMFWYRQDPGLGLRLIYFSYDVKMKEKGDIPEGYSVSREKKERFSLILESASTNQTSMYLCASSLLPSGSGNEQFFGPGTRLTVL.

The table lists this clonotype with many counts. The CDR3 protein is CASSLPPAGLDEQYF. The CDR3 DNA follows: TGTGCCAGCAGCTTACCCCCTGCGGGGTTAGACGAGCAGTACTTC. The J gene is TRBJ2-7, the V gene TRBV7-9; tentatively, D is TRBD2 (6 bases). The germline V gene has CDR1 SEHNR and CDR2 FQNEAQ (reference sequence). The CDR3 has 15 residues. V lost 2 bases to trimming and J lost 5 bases, with 16 bases between them.

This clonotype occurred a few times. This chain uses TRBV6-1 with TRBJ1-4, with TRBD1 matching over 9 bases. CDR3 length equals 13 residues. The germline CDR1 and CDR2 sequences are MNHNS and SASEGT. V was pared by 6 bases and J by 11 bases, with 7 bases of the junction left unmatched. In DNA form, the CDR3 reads TGTGCCAGCAGGGGACAGGGACCCCCCAAACTGTTTTTT. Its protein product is CASRGQGPPKLFF.

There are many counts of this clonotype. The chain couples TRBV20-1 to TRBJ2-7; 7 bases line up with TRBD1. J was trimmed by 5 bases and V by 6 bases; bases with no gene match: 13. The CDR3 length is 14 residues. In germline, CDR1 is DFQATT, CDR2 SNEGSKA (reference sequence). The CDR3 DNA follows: TGCAGTGCCAACTCCGGGACAGTGGGGCACGAGCAGTACTTC. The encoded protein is CSANSGTVGHEQYF.

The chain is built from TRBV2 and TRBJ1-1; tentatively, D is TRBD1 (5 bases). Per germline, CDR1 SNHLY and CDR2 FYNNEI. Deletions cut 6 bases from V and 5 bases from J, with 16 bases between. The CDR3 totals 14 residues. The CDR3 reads CASRGGAVMTEAFF. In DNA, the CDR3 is TGTGCCAGCAGGGGTGGGGCGGTAATGACTGAAGCTTTCTTT.

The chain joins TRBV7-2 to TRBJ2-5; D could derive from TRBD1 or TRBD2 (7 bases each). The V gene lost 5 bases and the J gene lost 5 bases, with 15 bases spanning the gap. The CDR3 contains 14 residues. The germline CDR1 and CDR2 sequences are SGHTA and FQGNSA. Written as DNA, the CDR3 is TGTGCCAGCAGCCCGACAGGGAGGGGCGAGACCCAGTACTTC. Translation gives CASSPTGRGETQYF.

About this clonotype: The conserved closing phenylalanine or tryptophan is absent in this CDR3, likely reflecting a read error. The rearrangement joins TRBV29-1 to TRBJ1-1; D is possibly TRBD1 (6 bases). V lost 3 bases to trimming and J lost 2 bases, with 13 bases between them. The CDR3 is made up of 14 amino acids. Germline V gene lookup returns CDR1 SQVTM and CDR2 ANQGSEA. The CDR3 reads CSVDWGGLNTEAFC. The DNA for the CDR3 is TGCAGCGTTGACTGGGGGGGGCTCAACACTGAAGCTTTCTGT.